The 6 T cell receptor beta chains presented below share a single source sample, sequenced in a study of T-cell memory formation after mild COVID-19. TCRdb re-derived calls from the 5' RACE reads in MiXCR, one entry per CDR3 protein. The table records about 350,000 distinct CDR3 sequences, roughly 15% of them present only once. The source material was PBMCs or a T cell subset sorted from them (not recorded which). Every receptor here comes from a man aged 18 to 30 who had mild COVID-19 (a few samples of this study predate the infection). Cell type and time point are not known.

The chain has TRBV7-3 and TRBJ2-1; 8 bases fit TRBD2. V lost 5 bases and J lost 5; bases outside the gene matches: 5. The CDR3 is 14 residues long. Germline values: CDR1 SGHTA, CDR2 FQGTGA. In nucleotides, the CDR3 is TGTGCCAGCAGCCCAAGCGGGGGTGACAATGAGCAGTTCTTC. This encodes CASSPSGGDNEQFF.

The CDR3 DNA sequence: TGTGCCAGCACCAGGGGGTACCAAGAGACCCAGTACTTC. Protein: CASTRGYQETQYF. The V call is TRBV2, the J call TRBJ2-5; 7 nucleotides match TRBD1. The germline gives CDR1 SNHLY, CDR2 FYNNEI. The V gene end was trimmed by 7 bases and the J gene end by 0 bases; junction bases not matched to a gene: 2. There are 13 residues in the CDR3.

This clonotype was counted a few times. The chain combines TRBV29-1 with TRBJ1-1; no clear D gene. The CDR3 is 11 amino acids. The V end was cut by 4 bases, the J end by 4 bases, with 7 bases between. Germline-derived CDR1 and CDR2 are SQVTM and ANQGSEA. The CDR3 sequence: CSVVYVTEAFF. The CDR3 nucleotides read TGCAGCGTTGTTTACGTCACTGAAGCTTTCTTT.

This clonotype was observed many times. V gene TRBV7-2 combines with J gene TRBJ2-5, with D tentatively TRBD2 (6 bases). The CDR3 is 13 amino acids. Germline-derived CDR1 and CDR2 are SGHTA and FQGNSA. V was trimmed by 8 bases and J by 1 base, leaving 11 bases between them. The CDR3 sequence: CASARDFQETQYF. DNA of the CDR3: TGTGCCAGCGCACGGGACTTCCAAGAGACCCAGTACTTC.

V usage is TRBV5-1 and J usage is TRBJ2-3; tentatively, D is TRBD2 (5 bases). The germline CDR1 and CDR2 sequences are SGHRS and YFSETQ. Trimming removed 7 bases from V and 0 bases from J, with 15 bases in between. The CDR3 has 15 residues. DNA of the CDR3: TGCGCCAGCTCCCGGCTGAGGGTTAGCACAGATACGCAGTATTTT. It codes for CASSRLRVSTDTQYF.

This clonotype was picked up a small number of times. The CDR3 coding sequence is TGCGCCAGCAGCCAAGATTTGCAGGGGGCAGGGGAGCAGTACTTC. It codes for CASSQDLQGAGEQYF. The chain employs TRBV4-1 and TRBJ2-7; TRBD1 matches at 8 bases. After removal of 0 bases from V and 7 bases from J, the junction contained 8 bases not matched to a gene. Germline V gene lookup returns CDR1 MGHRA and CDR2 YSYEKL. The CDR3 is 15 amino acids.